Shown below are 7 T cell receptor beta chains from a single sample sequenced in a study of T-cell reconstitution after alpha-beta-depleted transplantation in children. Unique molecular identifiers were incorporated into the prepared TCRbeta library. TCRdb re-derived calls from the PCR reads in MiXCR, one entry per CDR3 protein. Found here are around 100,000 distinct CDR3 sequences, 10% of them singletons; the top ten hold 30% to 35%. Sequenced here: PBMCs, sampled before TCRalphabeta/CD19-depleted stem cell transplant. Source of these receptors: a boy between 2 and 15 years old with acute lymphoblastic leukemia, due to receive a stem cell transplant.

This clonotype was picked up many times. CDR3 bases: TGCAGTGCTAGAGGAAGGGCTAGCGGGACCCCCTGGGGGAATGAGCAGTTCTTC. This translates into CSARGRASGTPWGNEQFF. This rearrangement joins TRBV20-1 to TRBJ2-1; 9 bases agree with TRBD2. Trimming removed 1 base from V and 7 bases from J; junction bases left unmatched: 17. Germline-derived CDR1 and CDR2 are DFQATT and SNEGSKA (reference sequence). This CDR3 has 18 amino acids.

This clonotype has only a few counts. The chain combines TRBV9 with TRBJ2-1; the D call may be TRBD1 or TRBD2 (5 bases each). With 0 bases removed from V and 3 bases from J, the gap between germline ends came to 16 bases. Germline V gene lookup returns CDR1 SGDLS and CDR2 YYNGEE. This CDR3 has 17 amino acids. Here the CDR3 reads CASSVDILGDHYNEQFF. DNA of the CDR3: TGTGCCAGCAGCGTAGATATTCTAGGGGACCACTACAATGAGCAGTTCTTC.

The chain links TRBV19 to TRBJ2-7; D gene unclear. V lost 2 bases and J 4 bases, leaving 9 bases between the germline ends. The germline V gene has CDR1 LNHDA and CDR2 SQIVND (reference sequence). CDR3 length: 13 residues. The CDR3 DNA reads as TGTGCCAGTAGTATAACACACAATTACGAGCAGTACTTC. It encodes CASSITHNYEQYF.

The V gene is TRBV2, the J gene TRBJ2-1, with 7 bases lining up with TRBD2. The germline CDR1 and CDR2 sequences are SNHLY and FYNNEI. J was trimmed by 7 bases and V by 7 bases; bases with no gene match: 16. The CDR3 sequence is 16 residues long. The CDR3 region has the DNA TGTGCCAGCAACCTACAGCTAGCGGCCTTACAAAATGAGCAGTTCTTC. Protein product: CASNLQLAALQNEQFF. The whole variable domain, filled in from reference TRBV2 and TRBJ2-1, reads EPEVTQTPSHQVTQMGQEVILRCVPISNHLYFYWYRQILGQKVEFLVSFYNNEISEKSEIFDDQFSVERPDGSNFTLKIRSTKLEDSAMYFCASNLQLAALQNEQFFGPGTRLTVL.

This clonotype was observed a handful of times. This chain uses TRBV20-1 with TRBJ2-7; D possibly corresponds to TRBD1 (6 bases). CDR1 and CDR2 from the germline V gene are DFQATT and SNEGSKA (reference sequence). There are 13 residues in the CDR3. Deletions cut 6 bases from V and 2 bases from J, with 14 bases between. The CDR3 spells CSADTGITYEQYF. CDR3 DNA sequence: TGCAGTGCAGACACAGGGATAACCTACGAGCAGTACTTC.

This clonotype was picked up a small number of times. The CDR3 protein is CASSQDFGQGLGYTF. The CDR3 bases are TGTGCCAGCAGCCAAGATTTTGGACAGGGGTTAGGCTACACCTTC. This chain links TRBV3-1 with TRBJ1-2, with 9 positions matching TRBD1. This CDR3 is 15 amino acids long. Looked up from germline, CDR1 is LGHDT and CDR2 is YNNKEL (reference sequence). V was clipped by 0 bases and J by 8 bases; unmatched bases: 7.

The table lists this clonotype with many counts. J is TRBJ2-3 and V is TRBV20-1; no clear D gene. The V and J ends lost 3 bases and 2 bases respectively, with 15 bases between them. Germline V gene data show CDR1 as DFQATT and CDR2 as SNEGSKA (reference sequence). The CDR3 has 15 residues. The CDR3 protein is CSASGPPTYTDTQYF. The CDR3 bases are TGCAGTGCTAGTGGACCCCCCACTTACACAGATACGCAGTATTTT.